This TCR beta chain was identified during a study of control samples from healthy donors and cancer patients. Repertoires were generated with immunoSEQ multiplex PCR, while TCRdb's copy carries only in-frame clones and drops some. The data contain roughly 69,000 clones, about 83% of them singletons. In germline, CDR1 is SNHLY, CDR2 FYNNEI. The CDR3 has 16 residues. V was clipped by 8 bases and J by 2 bases; unmatched bases: 8. Sequencing used blood. This sequence originates from a man aged 60 to 69 in good health. The chain employs TRBV2 and TRBJ2-2; 10 bases are shared with TRBD2. The CDR3 sequence: CASFTGTSANTGELFF. In nucleotides, the CDR3 is TGTGCCAGCTTTACCGGGACTAGCGCAAACACCGGGGAGCTGTTTTTT.